This T cell receptor beta chain was identified during a study of early stage breast cancer tumors. In its sample, this clone was seen a few times. The data were produced by immunoSEQ multiplex PCR, yet TCRdb's version contains in-frame clones alone and is incomplete. The sample includes around 14,000 clones, approximately 84% of them seen just once. Germline-derived CDR1 and CDR2 are MRHNA and SNTAGT. This CDR3 is 16 amino acids long. V lost 6 bases and J lost 6; bases outside the gene matches: 12. What was sequenced was normal breast tissue next to the tumor. The sequence was obtained from a person aged 25-39 years with breast cancer. The rearrangement uses TRBV6-4 and TRBJ2-1; 9 bases line up with TRBD2. Here the CDR3 reads CASSPPRREGLNEQFF. The CDR3, as DNA: TGTGCCAGCAGCCCTCCAAGGCGGGAGGGCCTCAATGAGCAGTTCTTC.